This T cell receptor (beta chain) appears in the sequencing data of a study of blood T cell repertoires in COVID-19. Study as a whole: The United States, Italy and Spain supplied acute and convalescent COVID-19 samples. The analysed material was cDNA or gDNA that came from T cells, B-cell-depleted T cells, or PBMCs.

CDR1 is KGHSH and CDR2 is LQKENI in the germline V gene. V lost 5 bases to trimming and J lost 0 bases; unmatched junction nucleotides: 8. The CDR3 extends over 17 amino acids. It was during active infection that Seattle patients were enrolled and then longitudinally followed. Data came from immunoSEQ multiplex PCR; TCRdb stores just in-frame clones and leaves some out. Of some 130,000 clones in the sample, about 89% were seen once. The genes are TRBV18 and TRBJ1-3; 9 positions agree with TRBD1. This TCR was sampled from a man aged 55 to 70 with COVID-19, enrolled during active disease. Sequencing used peripheral blood. The CDR3 coding sequence is TGTGCCAGCTCATCGGGACAGGGCTCTGTCTCTGGAAACACCATATATTTT. Its translation is CASSSGQGSVSGNTIYF.